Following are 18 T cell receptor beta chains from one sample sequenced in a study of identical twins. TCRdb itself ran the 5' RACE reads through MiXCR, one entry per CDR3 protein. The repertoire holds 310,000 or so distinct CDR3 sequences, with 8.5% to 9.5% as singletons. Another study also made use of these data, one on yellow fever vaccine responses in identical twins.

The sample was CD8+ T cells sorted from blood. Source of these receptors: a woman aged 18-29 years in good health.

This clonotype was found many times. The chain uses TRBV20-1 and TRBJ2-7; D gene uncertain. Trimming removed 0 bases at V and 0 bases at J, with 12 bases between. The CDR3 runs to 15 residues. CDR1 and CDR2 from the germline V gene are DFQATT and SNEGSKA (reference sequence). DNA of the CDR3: TGCAGTGCTAGAGATCAAGGGCAGAGCTCCTACGAGCAGTACTTC. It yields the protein CSARDQGQSSYEQYF.

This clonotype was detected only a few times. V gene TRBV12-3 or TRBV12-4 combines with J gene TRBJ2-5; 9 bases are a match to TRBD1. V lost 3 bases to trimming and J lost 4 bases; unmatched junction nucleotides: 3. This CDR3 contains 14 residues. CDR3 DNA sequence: TGTGCCAGCAGTTTTTACAGGGGGCCAGAGACCCAGTACTTC. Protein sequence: CASSFYRGPETQYF.

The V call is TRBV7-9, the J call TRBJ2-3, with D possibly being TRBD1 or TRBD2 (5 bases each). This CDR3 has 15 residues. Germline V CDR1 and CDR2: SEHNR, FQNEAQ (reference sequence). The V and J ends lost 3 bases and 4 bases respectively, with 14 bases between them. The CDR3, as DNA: TGTGCCAGCAGCTTCATCGCCAGGGACGCAGATACGCAGTATTTT. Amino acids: CASSFIARDADTQYF.

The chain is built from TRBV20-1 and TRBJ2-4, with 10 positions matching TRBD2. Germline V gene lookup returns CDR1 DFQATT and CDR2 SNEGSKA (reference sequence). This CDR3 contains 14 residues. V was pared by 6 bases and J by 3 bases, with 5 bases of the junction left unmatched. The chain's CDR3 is CSALAGDGKNIQYF. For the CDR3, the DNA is TGCAGTGCGCTAGCGGGAGATGGCAAAAACATTCAGTACTTC.

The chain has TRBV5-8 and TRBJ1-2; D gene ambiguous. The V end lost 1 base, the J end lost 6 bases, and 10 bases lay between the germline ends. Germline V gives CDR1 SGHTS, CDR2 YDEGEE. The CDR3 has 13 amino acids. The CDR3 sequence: CASSLRRVDGYTF. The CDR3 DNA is TGTGCCAGCAGCTTGAGGCGCGTGGATGGCTACACCTTC.

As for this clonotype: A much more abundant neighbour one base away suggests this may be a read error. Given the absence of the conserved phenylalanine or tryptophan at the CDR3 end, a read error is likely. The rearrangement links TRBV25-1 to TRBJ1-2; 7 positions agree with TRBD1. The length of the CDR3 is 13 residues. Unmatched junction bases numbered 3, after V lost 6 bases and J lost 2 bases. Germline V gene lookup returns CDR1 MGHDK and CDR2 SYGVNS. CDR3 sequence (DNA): TGTGCCAGCAGCATGACAGGGAACTATGGCTACACCCTC. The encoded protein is CASSMTGNYGYTL.

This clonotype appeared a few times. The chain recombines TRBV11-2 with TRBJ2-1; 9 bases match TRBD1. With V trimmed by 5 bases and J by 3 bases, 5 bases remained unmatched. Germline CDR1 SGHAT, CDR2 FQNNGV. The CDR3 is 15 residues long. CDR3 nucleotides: TGTGCCAGCAGCCCGCGACAGGGGGACTACAATGAGCAGTTCTTC. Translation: CASSPRQGDYNEQFF. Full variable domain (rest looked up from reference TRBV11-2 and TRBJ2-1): EAGVAQSPRYKIIEKRQSVAFWCNPISGHATLYWYQQILGQGPKLLIQFQNNGVVDDSQLPKDRFSAERLKGVDSTLKIQPAKLEDSAVYLCASSPRQGDYNEQFFGPGTRLTVL.

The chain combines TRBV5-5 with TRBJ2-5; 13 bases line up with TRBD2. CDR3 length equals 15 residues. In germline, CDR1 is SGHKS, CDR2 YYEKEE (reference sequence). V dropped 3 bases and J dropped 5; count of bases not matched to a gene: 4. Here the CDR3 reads CASSYRLAGGETQYF. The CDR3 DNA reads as TGTGCCAGCAGCTATAGACTAGCGGGAGGTGAGACCCAGTACTTC.

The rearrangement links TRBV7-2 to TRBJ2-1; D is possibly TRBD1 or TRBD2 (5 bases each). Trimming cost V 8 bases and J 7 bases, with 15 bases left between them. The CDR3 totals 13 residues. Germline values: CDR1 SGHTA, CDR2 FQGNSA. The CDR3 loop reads CASGSLGGNEQFF. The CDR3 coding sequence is TGTGCCAGCGGCTCCCTTGGGGGTAATGAGCAGTTCTTC.

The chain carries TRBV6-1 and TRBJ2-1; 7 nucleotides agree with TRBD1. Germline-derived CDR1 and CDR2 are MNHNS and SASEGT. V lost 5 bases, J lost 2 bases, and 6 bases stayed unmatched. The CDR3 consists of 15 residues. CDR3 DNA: TGTGCCAGCAGTACATGGACAGGTACCTACAATGAGCAGTTCTTC. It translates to CASSTWTGTYNEQFF.

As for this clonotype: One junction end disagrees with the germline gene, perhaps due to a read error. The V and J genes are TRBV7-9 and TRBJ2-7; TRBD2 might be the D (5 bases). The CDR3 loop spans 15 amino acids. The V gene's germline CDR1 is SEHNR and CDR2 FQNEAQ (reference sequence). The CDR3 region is CATSLVIGSLYEQYF. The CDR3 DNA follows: TGTGCCACCAGCTTAGTGATAGGGAGCCTCTACGAGCAGTACTTC.

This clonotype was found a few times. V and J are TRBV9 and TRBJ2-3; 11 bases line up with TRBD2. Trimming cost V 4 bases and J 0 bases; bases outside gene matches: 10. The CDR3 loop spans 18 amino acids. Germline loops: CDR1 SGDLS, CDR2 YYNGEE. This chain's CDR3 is CASSLGTSGLLSTDTQYF. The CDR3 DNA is TGTGCCAGCAGCCTCGGGACTAGCGGACTATTAAGCACAGATACGCAGTATTTT. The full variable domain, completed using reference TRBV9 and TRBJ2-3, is DSGVTQTPKHLITATGQRVTLRCSPRSGDLSVYWYQQSLDQGLQFLIQYYNGEERAKGNILERFSAQQFPDLHSELNLSSLELGDSALYFCASSLGTSGLLSTDTQYFGPGTRLTVL.

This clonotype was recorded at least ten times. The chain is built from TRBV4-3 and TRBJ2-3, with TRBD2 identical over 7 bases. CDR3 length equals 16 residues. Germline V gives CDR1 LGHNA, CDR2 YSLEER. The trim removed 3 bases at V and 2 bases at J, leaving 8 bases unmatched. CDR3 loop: CASSHELSGTTDTQYF. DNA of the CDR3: TGCGCCAGCAGCCACGAGCTCAGCGGGACCACAGATACGCAGTATTTT.

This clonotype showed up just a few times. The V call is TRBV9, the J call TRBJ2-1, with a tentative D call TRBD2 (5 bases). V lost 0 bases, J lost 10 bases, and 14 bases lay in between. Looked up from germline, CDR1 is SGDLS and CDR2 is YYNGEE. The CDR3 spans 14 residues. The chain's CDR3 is CASSVDMGWEEQFF. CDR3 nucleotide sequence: TGTGCCAGCAGCGTAGATATGGGCTGGGAGGAGCAGTTCTTC.

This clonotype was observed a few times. The CDR3: CASSLGGRGTEAFF. In DNA, the CDR3 is TGTGCCAGCAGCTTAGGGGGGAGGGGCACTGAAGCTTTCTTT. The chain carries TRBV7-3 and TRBJ1-1, with a possible D match to TRBD1 (5 bases). CDR1 and CDR2 from the germline V gene are SGHTA and FQGTGA. The V end was cut by 2 bases, the J end by 4 bases, with 11 bases between. The CDR3 has 14 residues.

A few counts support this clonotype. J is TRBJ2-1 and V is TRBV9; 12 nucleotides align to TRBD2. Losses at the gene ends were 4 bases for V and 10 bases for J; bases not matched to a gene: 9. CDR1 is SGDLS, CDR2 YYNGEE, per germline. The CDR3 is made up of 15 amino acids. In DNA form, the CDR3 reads TGTGCCAGCAGCTCATCTCTAGCGGGGGGGGGCGAGCAGTTCTTC. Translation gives CASSSSLAGGGEQFF.

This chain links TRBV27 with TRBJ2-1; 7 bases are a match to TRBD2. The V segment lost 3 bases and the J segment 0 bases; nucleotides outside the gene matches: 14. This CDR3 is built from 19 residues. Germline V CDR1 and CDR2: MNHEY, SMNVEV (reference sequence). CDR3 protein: CASSFTFPTSPSSYNEQFF. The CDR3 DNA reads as TGTGCCAGCAGTTTCACCTTCCCGACTAGCCCAAGCTCCTACAATGAGCAGTTCTTC.

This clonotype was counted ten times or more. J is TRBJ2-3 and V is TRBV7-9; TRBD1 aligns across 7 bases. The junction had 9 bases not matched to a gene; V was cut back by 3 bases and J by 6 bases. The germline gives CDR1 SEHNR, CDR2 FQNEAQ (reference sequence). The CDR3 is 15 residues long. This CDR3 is CASSLLQGTKDTQYF. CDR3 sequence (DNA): TGTGCCAGCAGCTTGCTACAGGGGACCAAGGATACGCAGTATTTT. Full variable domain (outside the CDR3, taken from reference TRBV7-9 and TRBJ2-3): DTGVSQNPRHKITKRGQNVTFRCDPISEHNRLYWYRQTLGQGPEFLTYFQNEAQLEKSRLLSDRFSAERPKGSFSTLEIQRTEQGDSAMYLCASSLLQGTKDTQYFGPGTRLTVL.